These 27 T cell receptor beta chains came from one sample sequenced in a study of cytomegalovirus exposure and HLA in healthy donors. Both 60 Vbeta primers and 13 Jbeta primers went into the PCR. The protocol was immunoSEQ multiplex PCR, while the TCRdb copy is restricted to in-frame clones and leaves out a portion. Altogether about 130,000 clones are present, roughly 78% being singletons, with the ten largest covering 2.5% to 3%. The sample was PBMCs. The receptors shown here come from a man in his thirties or forties in good health and CMV-seronegative.

This chain links TRBV14 with TRBJ2-7; 7 bases align to TRBD1. CDR1 SGHDN and CDR2 FVKESK come from the germline V gene. CDR3 length: 14 amino acids. The J segment lost 6 bases and the V segment lost 1 base, leaving 6 bases of the junction unmatched. CDR3 region: CASSQGQGTGEQYF. The DNA for the CDR3 is TGTGCCAGCAGCCAAGGACAGGGTACGGGCGAGCAGTACTTC. Looking up the rest from reference TRBV14 and TRBJ2-7 gives the full variable domain: EAGVTQFPSHSVIEKGQTVTLRCDPISGHDNLYWYRRVMGKEIKFLLHFVKESKQDESGMPNNRFLAERTGGTYSTLKVQPAELEDSGVYFCASSQGQGTGEQYFGPGTRLTVT.

The chain recombines TRBV10-2 with TRBJ1-2, with TRBD1 matching 8 bases. Germline CDR1 is WSHSY and CDR2 is SAAADI. CDR3 length: 17 residues. After removal of 8 bases from V and 2 bases from J, the junction contained 16 bases not matched to a gene. DNA of the CDR3: TGCGCCAGCGGACGTCCAACCACAGGGGGACGCAACTATGGCTACACCTTC. It codes for CASGRPTTGGRNYGYTF.

The chain joins TRBV10-3 to TRBJ1-1; no clear D. CDR3 size: 13 residues. Trimming took 5 bases from V and 0 from J, leaving 7 bases between them. Per germline, CDR1 ENHRY and CDR2 SYGVKD. As DNA, the CDR3 is TGTGCCATCAGTAGCTTGATGAACACTGAAGCTTTCTTT. This translates into CAISSLMNTEAFF.

The J gene is TRBJ1-1, the V gene TRBV12-5; no clear D. The germline V and J ends were trimmed by 6 bases and 1 base, with 12 bases remaining between them. CDR1 is LGHNT and CDR2 is FRNRAP in the germline V gene. The CDR3 extends over 14 amino acids. In nucleotides, the CDR3 is TGTGCTAGTGGCTCCATGGCAGGGAACACTGAAGCTTTCTTT. It yields the protein CASGSMAGNTEAFF.

The chain uses TRBV7-9 and TRBJ2-1, with D perhaps TRBD1 (7 bases). Trimming removed 5 bases at V and 7 bases at J, with 15 bases between. This CDR3 has 14 amino acids. CDR1 is SEHNR and CDR2 is FQNEAQ in the germline V gene (reference sequence). For the CDR3, the DNA is TGTGCCAGCAGCCAGGGGGGAACGGGAAATGAGCAGTTCTTC. This translates into CASSQGGTGNEQFF. Complete variable domain (other parts from reference TRBV7-9 and TRBJ2-1): DTGVSQNPRHKITKRGQNVTFRCDPISEHNRLYWYRQTLGQGPEFLTYFQNEAQLEKSRLLSDRFSAERPKGSFSTLEIQRTEQGDSAMYLCASSQGGTGNEQFFGPGTRLTVL.

The V and J genes are TRBV6-5 and TRBJ2-2; possibly TRBD1 for D (5 bases). V was pared by 3 bases and J by 5 bases, with 13 bases between. Germline CDR1 MNHEY, CDR2 SVGAGI. This CDR3 is built from 15 residues. The CDR3 bases are TGTGCCAGCAGTTATCAAGCGACAGTTACCGGGGAGCTGTTTTTT. It is translated as CASSYQATVTGELFF.

This rearrangement joins TRBV5-1 to TRBJ2-3; D is possibly TRBD2 (5 bases). This CDR3 spans 16 amino acids. Deletions cut 4 bases from V and 0 bases from J, with 15 bases between. The germline gives CDR1 SGHRS, CDR2 YFSETQ. The CDR3 reads CASSLPIGLSTDTQYF. Written as DNA, the CDR3 is TGCGCCAGCAGCCTACCCATTGGACTGAGCACAGATACGCAGTATTTT.

V gene TRBV28 combines with J gene TRBJ2-7; maybe TRBD1 (5 bases). V was pared by 3 bases and J by 4 bases, with 13 bases between. CDR3 length equals 14 residues. Per the germline V gene, CDR1 is MDHEN and CDR2 is SYDVKM. CDR3 sequence (DNA): TGTGCCAGCAGTTTTAGGGGCATCCGGTACGAGCAGTACTTC. Protein product: CASSFRGIRYEQYF.

The chain links TRBV11-2 to TRBJ2-2; D may be TRBD1 (6 bases). There are 16 residues in the CDR3. The germline V gene encodes CDR1 SGHAT and CDR2 FQNNGV. The V and J ends lost 3 bases and 4 bases respectively, with 15 bases between them. The CDR3 bases are TGTGCCAGCAGCTTTGGAAGACAGGCGGCCACCGGGGAGCTGTTTTTT. Protein sequence: CASSFGRQAATGELFF.

The rearrangement uses TRBV19 and TRBJ2-1; 13 nucleotides align to TRBD2. V shed 4 bases and J 9 bases; nucleotides not matched to a gene: 12. This CDR3 has 17 amino acids. CDR1 LNHDA and CDR2 SQIVND come from the germline V gene (reference sequence). The CDR3 bases are TGTGCCAGTAGTACCACCAGGACTAGCGGGAGCCCGCCTGAGCAGTTCTTC. It is translated as CASSTTRTSGSPPEQFF.

V gene TRBV6-5 combines with J gene TRBJ1-5; maybe TRBD1 (6 bases). The CDR3 is made up of 14 amino acids. The germline V gene encodes CDR1 MNHEY and CDR2 SVGAGI. Trimming removed 6 bases from V and 3 bases from J, with 12 bases in between. For the CDR3, the DNA is TGTGCCAGCAGGCCCGGACAGTTCAATCAGCCCCAGCATTTT. Translating it yields CASRPGQFNQPQHF.

This sequence joins TRBV10-3 and TRBJ2-5, with 7 bases fitting TRBD2. With V trimmed by 2 bases and J by 3 bases, 12 bases remained unmatched. This CDR3 is 17 amino acids long. The germline V gene encodes CDR1 ENHRY and CDR2 SYGVKD. The CDR3 loop is CAISEPSYTAGEETQYF. As DNA, the CDR3 is TGTGCCATCAGTGAGCCCAGCTATACTGCGGGAGAAGAGACCCAGTACTTC.

The V call is TRBV6-1, the J call TRBJ1-5; D might be TRBD1 (5 bases). This CDR3 comprises 17 residues. Germline V lookup: CDR1 MNHNS, CDR2 SASEGT. Trimming took 3 bases from V and 0 from J, leaving 15 bases between them. The CDR3 loop is CASSEDINMYSNQPQHF. CDR3 bases: TGTGCCAGCAGTGAGGACATAAATATGTATAGCAATCAGCCCCAGCATTTT.

The chain is built from TRBV27 and TRBJ2-3, with 11 bases aligning to TRBD1. Germline CDR1 is MNHEY and CDR2 is SMNVEV (reference sequence). With 9 bases clipped from V and 4 bases from J, the junction kept 6 bases outside the gene matches. The CDR3 extends over 14 amino acids. The CDR3 loop reads CASKGQGGSDTQYF. DNA for the CDR3: TGTGCCAGTAAGGGACAGGGGGGTTCAGATACGCAGTATTTT.

This sequence joins TRBV10-2 and TRBJ2-5; TRBD1 matches 10 bases. The CDR3 has 14 amino acids. CDR1 is WSHSY, CDR2 SAAADI, per germline. The V segment lost 8 bases and the J segment 4 bases; nucleotides outside the gene matches: 7. The DNA for the CDR3 is TGCGCCAGCCACGACAGGGGGCTCAGAGAGACCCAGTACTTC. This translates into CASHDRGLRETQYF.

This clone was detected once. The rearrangement joins TRBV4-3 to TRBJ2-3, with 8 bases lining up with TRBD2. J was trimmed by 0 bases and V by 0 bases; bases with no gene match: 11. The CDR3 runs to 19 residues. Germline values: CDR1 LGHNA, CDR2 YSLEER. CDR3 loop: CASSQDRSRASGSTDTQYF. The CDR3 bases are TGCGCCAGCAGCCAAGATCGCTCCCGGGCTAGCGGGAGCACAGATACGCAGTATTTT.

The chain is built from TRBV2 and TRBJ2-7; 9 bases line up with TRBD1. The ends lost 11 bases at V and 4 bases at J; junction bases unmatched: 6. In germline, CDR1 is SNHLY, CDR2 FYNNEI. This CDR3 has 12 amino acids. This CDR3 reads CAGRTGVYEQYF. The CDR3 DNA reads as TGTGCCGGCCGGACAGGGGTTTACGAGCAGTACTTC.

The chain uses TRBV28 and TRBJ1-1, with D possibly being TRBD1 (5 bases). Germline loops: CDR1 MDHEN, CDR2 SYDVKM. The V gene lost 6 bases and the J gene lost 11 bases, with 13 bases spanning the gap. The CDR3 runs 11 residues. CDR3 sequence reads: CASSPRTRAFF. The CDR3 bases are TGTGCCAGCAGCCCGCGGACACGCGCTTTCTTT. Combining the CDR3 with reference TRBV28 and TRBJ1-1 gives the whole variable domain DVKVTQSSRYLVKRTGEKVFLECVQDMDHENMFWYRQDPGLGLRLIYFSYDVKMKEKGDIPEGYSVSREKKERFSLILESASTNQTSMYLCASSPRTRAFFGQGTRLTVV.

The sample holds one count of this clone. The chain recombines TRBV5-6 with TRBJ2-1; 11 bases are shared with TRBD2. The length of the CDR3 is 17 residues. Germline CDR1 reads SGHDT; CDR2 reads YYEEEE. The J segment lost 7 bases and the V segment lost 0 bases, leaving 9 bases of the junction unmatched. CDR3 bases: TGTGCCAGCAGCTTGGACGAGACTAGCGGGATCGGAAATGAGCAGTTCTTC. This sequence encodes CASSLDETSGIGNEQFF. The full variable domain, in which reference TRBV5-6 and TRBJ2-1 provide the parts outside the CDR3, is DAGVTQSPTHLIKTRGQQVTLRCSPKSGHDTVSWYQQALGQGPQFIFQYYEEEERQRGNFPDRFSGHQFPNYSSELNVNALLLGDSALYLCASSLDETSGIGNEQFFGPGTRLTVL.

CDR3 sequence (DNA): TGTGCCAGTAGTCACACCGACGAGCAGTACTTC. As protein: CASSHTDEQYF. The V gene is TRBV19, the J gene TRBJ2-7, with unresolved D. Trimming stripped 5 bases from V and 5 bases from J, with 7 bases between. The CDR3 has 11 amino acids. The germline V gene encodes CDR1 LNHDA and CDR2 SQIVND (reference sequence).

Only one count was recorded for this clone. The chain recombines TRBV11-3 with TRBJ2-7, with D unclear. Germline V gene sequence: CDR1 SGHNT, CDR2 YENEEA. The CDR3 has 12 residues. Trimming took 0 bases from V and 5 from J, leaving 5 bases between them. The CDR3 loop reads CASSLDLHEQYF. As DNA, the CDR3 is TGTGCCAGCAGCTTAGACCTCCACGAGCAGTACTTC.

The rearrangement uses TRBV6-4 and TRBJ2-4; 7 nucleotides align to TRBD2. The germline V gene encodes CDR1 MRHNA and CDR2 SNTAGT. V lost 0 bases and J lost 6; bases outside the gene matches: 5. The CDR3 is 15 residues long. The CDR3, as DNA: TGTGCCAGCAGTGACTCGGCGGGAGCTGGAAACATTCAGTACTTC. Its translation is CASSDSAGAGNIQYF.

The V and J genes are TRBV18 and TRBJ2-5, with 10 bases identical to TRBD1. The CDR3 runs to 17 residues. Germline V gene data show CDR1 as KGHSH and CDR2 as LQKENI. Trimming took 3 bases from V and 5 from J; bases not matched to a gene: 12. The CDR3 loop is CASSPNQGTGEYETQYF. CDR3 in DNA: TGTGCCAGCTCACCCAACCAGGGGACAGGGGAATATGAGACCCAGTACTTC.

A note on this clone: The conserved phenylalanine or tryptophan normally closing the CDR3 is absent here, so this likely arose from a read error. The chain has TRBV7-8 and TRBJ2-7; 7 bases line up with TRBD1. CDR1 is SGHVS, CDR2 FQNEAQ, per germline. The CDR3 runs to 14 residues. The J segment lost 2 bases and the V segment lost 1 base, leaving 2 bases of the junction unmatched. CDR3 nucleotides: TGTGCCAGCAGCTTAGAGGGGACAGCCTACGAGCAGTACCTC. Amino acid sequence: CASSLEGTAYEQYL.

The genes are TRBV7-8 and TRBJ2-7; 8 bases line up with TRBD1. The V and J ends lost 3 bases and 7 bases, in that order; junction bases with no gene match: 8. Germline loops: CDR1 SGHVS, CDR2 FQNEAQ. The CDR3 runs to 14 residues. For the CDR3, the DNA is TGTGCCAGCAGCTTCCCGGACAGGGTGGGGGAGCAGTACTTC. Translated, it gives CASSFPDRVGEQYF.

Turning to this clone: The germline gene is not matched at one end of the junction; a read error may be the cause. The gene calls are TRBV19 and TRBJ1-2; 7 nucleotides align to TRBD1. The germline V gene has CDR1 LNHDA and CDR2 SQIVND (reference sequence). The CDR3 extends over 16 amino acids. In nucleotides, the CDR3 is TGTGCCAGTAGTATAGTCCGGGCAGGGGGTGACTATGGCTACCCCTTC. This codes for CASSIVRAGGDYGYPF.

This chain connects TRBV6-4 to TRBJ2-3; 11 nucleotides align to TRBD2. This CDR3 is built from 15 residues. Germline CDR1 MRHNA, CDR2 SNTAGT. Trimming at V came to 6 bases and at J to 4 bases, leaving 6 bases not matched to a gene. The CDR3 region has the DNA TGTGCCAGCAGCGCCGGGACTAGCGGATCAGATACGCAGTATTTT. Translated: CASSAGTSGSDTQYF.